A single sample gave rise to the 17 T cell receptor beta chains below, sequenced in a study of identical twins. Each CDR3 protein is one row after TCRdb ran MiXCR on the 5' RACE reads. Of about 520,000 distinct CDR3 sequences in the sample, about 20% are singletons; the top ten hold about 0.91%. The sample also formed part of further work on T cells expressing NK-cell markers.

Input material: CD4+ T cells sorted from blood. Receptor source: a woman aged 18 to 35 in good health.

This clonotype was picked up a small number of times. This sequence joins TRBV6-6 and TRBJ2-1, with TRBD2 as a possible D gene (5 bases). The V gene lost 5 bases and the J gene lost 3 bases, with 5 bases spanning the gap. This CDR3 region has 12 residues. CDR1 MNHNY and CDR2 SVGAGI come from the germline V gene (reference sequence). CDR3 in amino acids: CASSEGYNEQFF. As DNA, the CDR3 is TGTGCCAGCAGTGAGGGCTACAATGAGCAGTTCTTC.

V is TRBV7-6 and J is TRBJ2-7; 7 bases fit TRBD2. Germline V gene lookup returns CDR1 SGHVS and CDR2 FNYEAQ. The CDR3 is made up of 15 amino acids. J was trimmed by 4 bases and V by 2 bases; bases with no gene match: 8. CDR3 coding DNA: TGTGCCAGCAGCTTATATCTCGCGGGGGTATACGAGCAGTACTTC. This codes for CASSLYLAGVYEQYF.

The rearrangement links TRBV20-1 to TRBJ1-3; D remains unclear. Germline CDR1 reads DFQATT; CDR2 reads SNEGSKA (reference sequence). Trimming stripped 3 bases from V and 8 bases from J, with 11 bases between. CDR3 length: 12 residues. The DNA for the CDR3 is TGCAGTGCTAGGCGGGAAGCAGACACCATATATTTT. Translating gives CSARREADTIYF.

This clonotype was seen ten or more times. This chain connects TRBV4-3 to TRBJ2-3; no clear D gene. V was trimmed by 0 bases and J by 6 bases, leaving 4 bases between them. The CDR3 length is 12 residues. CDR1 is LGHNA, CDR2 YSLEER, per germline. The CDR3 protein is CASSQEGDTQYF. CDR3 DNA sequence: TGCGCCAGCAGCCAAGAGGGGGATACGCAGTATTTT.

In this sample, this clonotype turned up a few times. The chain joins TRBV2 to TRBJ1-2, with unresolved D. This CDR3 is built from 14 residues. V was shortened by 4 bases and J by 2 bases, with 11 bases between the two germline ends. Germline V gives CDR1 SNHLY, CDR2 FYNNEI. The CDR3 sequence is CASSVAHRNYGYTF. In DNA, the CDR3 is TGTGCCAGCAGTGTGGCCCATCGCAACTATGGCTACACCTTC. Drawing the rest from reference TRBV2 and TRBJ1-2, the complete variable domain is EPEVTQTPSHQVTQMGQEVILRCVPISNHLYFYWYRQILGQKVEFLVSFYNNEISEKSEIFDDQFSVERPDGSNFTLKIRSTKLEDSAMYFCASSVAHRNYGYTFGSGTRLTVV.

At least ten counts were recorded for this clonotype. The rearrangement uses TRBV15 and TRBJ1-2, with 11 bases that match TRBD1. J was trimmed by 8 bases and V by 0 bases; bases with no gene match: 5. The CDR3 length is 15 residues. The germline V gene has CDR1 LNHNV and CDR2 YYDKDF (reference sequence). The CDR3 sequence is CATSRDRDRGRGYTF. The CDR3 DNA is TGTGCCACCAGCAGAGATAGGGACAGGGGGAGAGGCTACACCTTC.

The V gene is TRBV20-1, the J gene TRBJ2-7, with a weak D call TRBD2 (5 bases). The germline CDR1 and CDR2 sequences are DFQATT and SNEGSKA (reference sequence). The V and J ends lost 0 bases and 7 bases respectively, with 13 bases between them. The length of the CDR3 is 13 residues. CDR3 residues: CSARESGIGEQYF. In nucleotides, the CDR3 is TGCAGTGCTAGAGAATCGGGGATCGGAGAGCAGTACTTC.

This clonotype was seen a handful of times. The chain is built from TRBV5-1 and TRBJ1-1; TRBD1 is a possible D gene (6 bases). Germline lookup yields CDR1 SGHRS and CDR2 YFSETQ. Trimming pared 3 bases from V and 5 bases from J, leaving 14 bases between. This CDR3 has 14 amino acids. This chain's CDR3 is CASSWGGPGTEAFF. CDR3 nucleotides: TGCGCCAGCAGCTGGGGGGGCCCGGGGACTGAAGCTTTCTTT.

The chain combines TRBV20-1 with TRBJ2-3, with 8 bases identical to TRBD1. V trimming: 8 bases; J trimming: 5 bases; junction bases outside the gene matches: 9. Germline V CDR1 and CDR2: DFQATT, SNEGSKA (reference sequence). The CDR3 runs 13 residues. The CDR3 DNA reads TGCAGTTTAAACGCCAGGGGGCTAGATACGCAGTATTTT. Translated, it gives CSLNARGLDTQYF.

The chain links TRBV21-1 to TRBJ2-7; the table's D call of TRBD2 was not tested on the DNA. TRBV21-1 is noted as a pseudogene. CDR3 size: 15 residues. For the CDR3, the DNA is TGTGCCAGCAGCAAAGCCAAGGGCGGGCACTACGAGCAGTACTTC. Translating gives CASSKAKGGHYEQYF.

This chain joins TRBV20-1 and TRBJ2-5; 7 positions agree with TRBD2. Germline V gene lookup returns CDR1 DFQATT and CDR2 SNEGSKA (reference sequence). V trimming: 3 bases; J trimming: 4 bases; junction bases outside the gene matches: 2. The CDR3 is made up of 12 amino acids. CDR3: CSASSSGETQYF. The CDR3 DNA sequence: TGCAGTGCTAGCTCTAGCGGAGAGACCCAGTACTTC.

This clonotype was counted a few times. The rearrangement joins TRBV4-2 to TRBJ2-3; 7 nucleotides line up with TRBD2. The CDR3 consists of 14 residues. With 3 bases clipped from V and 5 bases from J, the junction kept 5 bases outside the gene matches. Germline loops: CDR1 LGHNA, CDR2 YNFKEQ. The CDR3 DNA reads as TGTGCCAGCAGCCAGAGCGGCGGGAGAGATACGCAGTATTTT. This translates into CASSQSGGRDTQYF.

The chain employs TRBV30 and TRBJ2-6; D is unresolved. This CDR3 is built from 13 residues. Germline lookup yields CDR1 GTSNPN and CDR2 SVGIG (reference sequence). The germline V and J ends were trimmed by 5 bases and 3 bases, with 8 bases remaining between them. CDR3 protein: CAWGEGGANVLTF. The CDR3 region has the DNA TGTGCCTGGGGGGAAGGTGGGGCCAACGTCCTGACTTTC.

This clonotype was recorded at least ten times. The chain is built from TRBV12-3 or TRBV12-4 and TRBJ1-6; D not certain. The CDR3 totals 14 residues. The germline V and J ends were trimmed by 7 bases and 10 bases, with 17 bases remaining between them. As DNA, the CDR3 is TGTGCCAGCACCACGGACCCACGGAACTCACCCCTCCACTTT. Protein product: CASTTDPRNSPLHF.

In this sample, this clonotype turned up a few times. CDR3 sequence reads: CASSYRVGGGGELFF. Here the CDR3 DNA reads TGTGCCAGCAGTTACAGGGTAGGCGGAGGAGGGGAGCTGTTTTTT. This chain uses TRBV6-5 with TRBJ2-2; D possibly corresponds to TRBD2 (5 bases). The germline V gene encodes CDR1 MNHEY and CDR2 SVGAGI. The CDR3 has 15 residues. The V end lost 2 bases, the J end lost 8 bases, and 15 bases lay between the germline ends.

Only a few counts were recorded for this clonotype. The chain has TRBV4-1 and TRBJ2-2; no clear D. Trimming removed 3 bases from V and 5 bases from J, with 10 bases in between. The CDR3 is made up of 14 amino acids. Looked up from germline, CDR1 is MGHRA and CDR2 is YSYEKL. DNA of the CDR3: TGCGCCAGCAGCCAGGTTGCTGGGACCGGGGAGCTGTTTTTT. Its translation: CASSQVAGTGELFF.

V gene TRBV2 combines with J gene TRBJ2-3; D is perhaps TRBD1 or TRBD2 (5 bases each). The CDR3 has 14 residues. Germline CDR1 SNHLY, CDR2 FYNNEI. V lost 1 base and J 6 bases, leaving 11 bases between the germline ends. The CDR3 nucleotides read TGTGCCAGCAGTGAAGTACGGGACGCGGATACGCAGTATTTT. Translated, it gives CASSEVRDADTQYF. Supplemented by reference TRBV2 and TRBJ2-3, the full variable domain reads EPEVTQTPSHQVTQMGQEVILRCVPISNHLYFYWYRQILGQKVEFLVSFYNNEISEKSEIFDDQFSVERPDGSNFTLKIRSTKLEDSAMYFCASSEVRDADTQYFGPGTRLTVL.